A selection of T cell receptor beta chains follows, all from one sample in a study of blood T cell repertoires in COVID-19. The assay was immunoSEQ multiplex PCR, and TCRdb's table has in-frame clones only and misses some. The table has about 200,000 clones, around 81% seen once. Specimen: PBMCs or T cells enriched from blood (not recorded which). The receptors originated from a woman aged 45-65 years with acute COVID-19. The CDR3 runs from the conserved cysteine through the conserved F or W. D genes are given only for firm matches. Rows give clone size only sometimes, using once, few, many, or a class for an expanded clone.

d_gene	j_gene	abundance	v_gene	len	CDR3nt	CDR3aa
TRBD1	TRBJ2-3	.	TRBV7-9	15	TGTGCCAGCAGCCAACAGACAGGGCGGACAGATACGCAGTATTTT	CASSQQTGRTDTQYF
.	TRBJ2-2	.	TRBV6-2/TRBV6-3	15	TGTGCCAGCAACCCCCAGGGACTTACCACCGGGGAGCTGTTTTTT	CASNPQGLTTGELFF
.	TRBJ2-1	.	TRBV11-2	14	TGTGCCAGCAGCTCCAGGGTAGGGAACAATGAGCAGTTCTTC	CASSSRVGNNEQFF
TRBD2	TRBJ2-1	.	TRBV28	17	TGTGCCAGCAGTCACCCGACTAGCGGGGGAAAATACAATGAGCAGTTCTTC	CASSHPTSGGKYNEQFF
TRBD1	TRBJ1-1	.	TRBV27	14	TGTGCCAGCAGCAAGGGGGCTAGGGGCACTGAAGCTTTCTTT	CASSKGARGTEAFF
TRBD2	TRBJ2-3	.	TRBV4-1	17	TGCGCCAGCAGCCAAGATCTGCTAGCGGGAAGCACAGATACGCAGTATTTT	CASSQDLLAGSTDTQYF
TRBD1	TRBJ2-7	.	TRBV5-6	17	TGTGCCAGCAGCTTGGGAGGGCGGGGGACAGGGGACTACGAGCAGTGCTTC	CASSLGGRGTGDYEQCF
TRBD1	TRBJ2-5	few	TRBV19	15	TGTGCCAGTAGTGAAGGGGGCGCCTCTCGAGAGACCCAGTACTTC	CASSEGGASRETQYF
.	TRBJ2-1	.	TRBV20-1	11	TGCAGTGCTAGAAATCAAAATGAGCAGTTCTTC	CSARNQNEQFF
TRBD2	TRBJ2-3	few	TRBV25-1	13	TGTGCCAGCAGTGATGGGAGGGGAGATACGCAGTATTTT	CASSDGRGDTQYF
TRBD2	TRBJ2-5	.	TRBV4-3	15	TGCGCCAGCAGCCAAGACGGCAGCGGGGGAGAGACCCAGTACTTC	CASSQDGSGGETQYF
.	TRBJ1-2	.	TRBV6-2/TRBV6-3	15	TGTGCCAGCAGTCCCAGGGGCACGCTTAACTATGGCTACACCTTC	CASSPRGTLNYGYTF
TRBD2	TRBJ2-1	.	TRBV20-1	14	TGCAGTGCTAGTTTTTCTAGCGGGAGTGACGAGCAGTTCTTC	CSASFSSGSDEQFF
TRBD1	TRBJ2-5	once	TRBV28	15	TGTGCCAGCAGTTTAGGTGGGACAGGGGGGAAGACCCAGTACTTC	CASSLGGTGGKTQYF
TRBD2	TRBJ2-3	.	TRBV7-3	16	TGTGCCAGCAGCCTTGGACTAGCGGCAAGCACAGATACGCAGTATTTT	CASSLGLAASTDTQYF
.	TRBJ1-5	.	TRBV18	15	TGTGCCAGCTCACCATCGGACAGTAGGAATCAGCCCCAGCATTTT	CASSPSDSRNQPQHF
TRBD1	TRBJ1-6	.	TRBV7-2	15	TGTGCCAGCAGACGAGGACAGGCTGTTTATTCACCCCTCCACTTT	CASRRGQAVYSPLHF
TRBD2	TRBJ2-5	.	TRBV7-2	18	TGTGCCAGCAGCCACGGGACTAGCGGGGGGGCCCGTTGGGAGACCCAGTACTTC	CASSHGTSGGARWETQYF
.	TRBJ1-4	.	TRBV19	14	TGTGCCAGTAGTATAGACGGAGGCGATGAAAAACTGTTTTTT	CASSIDGGDEKLFF
.	TRBJ2-5	.	TRBV5-6	12	TGTGCCAGCAGCCTCTCCCGGGAGACCCAGTACTTC	CASSLSRETQYF
.	TRBJ1-3	.	TRBV6-2/TRBV6-3	18	TGTGCCAGCAGTTACGTCAGCGGACAGCGACTCTCTGGAAACACCATATATTTT	CASSYVSGQRLSGNTIYF
TRBD1	TRBJ2-7	.	TRBV5-1	14	TGCGCCAGCAGCCAGGACAGGTCGAAGTACGAGCAGTACTTC	CASSQDRSKYEQYF
TRBD2	TRBJ2-7	.	TRBV27	21	TGTGCCAGCAGTTTCCGCCCATCTAGCGGGAGGGCCAATGTTGTCCTCTACGAGCAGTACTTC	CASSFRPSSGRANVVLYEQYF
.	TRBJ2-1	.	TRBV30	12	TGTGCCTGGAGTGTCTTACACGATGAGCAGTTCTTC	CAWSVLHDEQFF
TRBD1	TRBJ2-5	once	TRBV28	15	TGTGCCAGCAGCGCCGGGACAGGGGGCGCGGAGACCCAGTACTTC	CASSAGTGGAETQYF
TRBD2	TRBJ2-1	.	TRBV18	15	TGTGCCAGCTCAGTGGGACTAGCGGGTCTCAATGAGCAGTTCTTC	CASSVGLAGLNEQFF
.	TRBJ2-7	.	TRBV28	14	TGTGCCAGCAGTTTTGCGTCGAACAGCTACGAGCAGTACTTC	CASSFASNSYEQYF
.	TRBJ1-2	.	TRBV20-1	11	TGCAGTGCTACGGGGGTGGGTGGCTACACCTTC	CSATGVGGYTF
.	TRBJ2-5	once	TRBV28	14	TGTGCCAGCACTCCTCCGGGGGATAAAGAGACCCAGTACTTC	CASTPPGDKETQYF
.	TRBJ1-1	.	TRBV10-3	13	TGTGCCATCAGTGCTGCTAGTGACACTGAAGCTTTCTTT	CAISAASDTEAFF
.	TRBJ1-2	few	TRBV5-8	15	TGTGCCAGCAGGCCTCGTGGGAAGGGAGACTATGGCTACACCTTC	CASRPRGKGDYGYTF